The 21 T cell receptor beta chains presented below share a single source sample, sequenced in a study of T cells in Graves' hyperthyroidism and ophthalmopathy. Amplification of TCR beta CDR3 regions was performed using RNA transcripts as template. The TCR CDR3 was amplified in a first-round RT-PCR using the HTBI primer set. From the multiplex PCR reads, TCRdb called clonotypes with MiXCR, one entry per CDR3 protein. The sample lists fewer than 550,000 distinct CDR3 sequences, about a sixth occurring once. Material for sequencing was blood. The receptor source for this set is a woman aged 18-35 years with Graves' hyperthyroidism.

In this sample, this clonotype turned up many times. This CDR3 is CASATTEQYF. As DNA, the CDR3 is TGTGCCAGCGCGACTACCGAGCAGTACTTC. This chain connects TRBV6-2 or TRBV6-3 to TRBJ2-7, with D perhaps TRBD2 (5 bases). The CDR3 contains 10 residues. Trimming removed 8 bases from V and 6 bases from J, with 8 bases in between. Germline V gives CDR1 MNHEY, CDR2 SVGEGT.

This clonotype was picked up many times. The chain recombines TRBV7-2 with TRBJ2-3; D possibly matches TRBD1 or TRBD2 (6 bases each). The CDR3 is 15 residues long. Trimming stripped 0 bases from V and 1 base from J, with 8 bases between. Germline CDR1 is SGHTA and CDR2 is FQGNSA. The CDR3 DNA sequence: TGTGCCAGCAGCTTAGCGAGGGGGGGCACAGATACGCAGTATTTT. Translating gives CASSLARGGTDTQYF.

This clonotype has a handful of counts. The chain joins TRBV14 to TRBJ1-6; D is unresolved. Germline CDR1 and CDR2: SGHDN and FVKESK. V dropped 5 bases and J dropped 14 bases, with 16 bases sitting between them. This CDR3 is 13 amino acids long. The CDR3 DNA reads as TGTGCCAGCAGCGCTCAGGAGCTAGCAACCCTCCACTTT. The encoded protein is CASSAQELATLHF.

The sample holds many counts of this clonotype. As DNA, the CDR3 is TGTGCCAGCAGTGATTTCGCGAACACCGGGGAGCTGTTTTTT. Translated: CASSDFANTGELFF. This chain links TRBV28 with TRBJ2-2; D gene uncertain. In germline, CDR1 is MDHEN, CDR2 SYDVKM. V shed 5 bases and J shed 0 bases, with 7 bases lying between them. The CDR3 contains 14 residues. Looking up the rest from reference TRBV28 and TRBJ2-2 gives the full variable domain: DVKVTQSSRYLVKRTGEKVFLECVQDMDHENMFWYRQDPGLGLRLIYFSYDVKMKEKGDIPEGYSVSREKKERFSLILESASTNQTSMYLCASSDFANTGELFFGEGSRLTVL.

This clonotype has a handful of counts. The rearrangement joins TRBV10-3 to TRBJ2-3; 12 bases are shared with TRBD2. Germline CDR1 reads ENHRY; CDR2 reads SYGVKD. Germline trimming cut 4 bases from V and 1 base from J; bases unmatched to any gene: 6. There are 17 residues in the CDR3. CDR3 in DNA: TGTGCCATCAGTGTACTAGCGGGGGGCCGTGGCACAGATACGCAGTATTTT. Translation: CAISVLAGGRGTDTQYF.

The chain combines TRBV7-9 with TRBJ2-3; 8 bases are a match to TRBD2. V gave up 5 bases and J gave up 8 bases; unmatched junction bases: 9. There are 14 residues in the CDR3. In germline, CDR1 is SEHNR, CDR2 FQNEAQ (reference sequence). Here the CDR3 DNA reads TGTGCCAGCAGCCCTAGCGGGCTAGCAGGTACGCAGTATTTT. Protein product: CASSPSGLAGTQYF. Together with reference TRBV7-9 and TRBJ2-3, the CDR3 gives the full variable domain: DTGVSQNPRHKITKRGQNVTFRCDPISEHNRLYWYRQTLGQGPEFLTYFQNEAQLEKSRLLSDRFSAERPKGSFSTLEIQRTEQGDSAMYLCASSPSGLAGTQYFGPGTRLTVL.

A few counts support this clonotype. The DNA for the CDR3 is TGCGCCAGCAGCTTGGGCAGGGATGACTACACCTTC. Amino acids: CASSLGRDDYTF. This sequence joins TRBV5-1 and TRBJ1-2, with a possible D match to TRBD1 (5 bases). The CDR3 spans 12 residues. Germline values: CDR1 SGHRS, CDR2 YFSETQ. V was shortened by 0 bases and J by 10 bases, with 10 bases between the two germline ends.

This sequence joins TRBV7-9 and TRBJ1-1; D gene uncertain. Trimming left V 5 bases short and J 2 bases short, with 12 bases between. The CDR3 is made up of 14 amino acids. Germline V CDR1 and CDR2: SEHNR, FQNEAQ (reference sequence). CDR3 coding DNA: TGTGCCAGCAGCCTATTATTGGACAACACTGAAGCTTTCTTT. It codes for CASSLLLDNTEAFF.

The sample holds many counts of this clonotype. The chain links TRBV2 to TRBJ2-7; perhaps TRBD2 as D (5 bases). The CDR3 is 14 residues long. Germline V gene data show CDR1 as SNHLY and CDR2 as FYNNEI. V shed 0 bases and J shed 0 bases, with 6 bases lying between them. The DNA for the CDR3 is TGTGCCAGCAGTGAAGCTGGGAGCTCCTACGAGCAGTACTTC. This translates into CASSEAGSSYEQYF.

Of note for this clonotype: This may be a read error: a much more frequent sequence differs by one nucleotide. The CDR3 spells CVSSPDETQYF. CDR3 nucleotides: TGTGTCAGCAGCCCCGACGAGACCCAGTACTTC. The chain links TRBV3-1 to TRBJ2-5; D gene uncertain. This CDR3 is 11 amino acids long. CDR1 and CDR2 (germline): LGHDT, YNNKEL (reference sequence).

The chain is built from TRBV20-1 and TRBJ2-1, with a possible D match to TRBD2 (6 bases). The CDR3 loop spans 15 amino acids. Trimming pared 3 bases from V and 4 bases from J, leaving 16 bases between. Germline V gene sequence: CDR1 DFQATT, CDR2 SNEGSKA (reference sequence). The CDR3 DNA sequence: TGCAGTGCTAGTCCCGGGACTCGGACTTACAATGAGCAGTTCTTC. Encoded protein: CSASPGTRTYNEQFF.

Notes on this clonotype: A junction boundary mismatches the germline segment, possibly from a read error. This sequence joins TRBV19 and TRBJ2-7, with D maybe TRBD2 (6 bases). Germline V CDR1 and CDR2: LNHDA, SQIVND (reference sequence). The CDR3 runs 14 residues. The CDR3 spells CASSISGGAYGQYF. The CDR3, as DNA: TGTGCCAGTAGTATTTCCGGGGGAGCCTACGGGCAGTACTTC.

This rearrangement joins TRBV7-9 to TRBJ2-1, with 10 bases matching TRBD2. The CDR3 sequence is 16 residues long. Germline lookup yields CDR1 SEHNR and CDR2 FQNEAQ (reference sequence). J gave up 8 bases and V 2 bases, and 9 bases lay outside the gene matches. CDR3 sequence (DNA): TGTGCCAGCAGCTTATCTGTCCAGCGGGAGGGTTATGAGCAGTTCTTC. This translates into CASSLSVQREGYEQFF.

V usage is TRBV5-4 and J usage is TRBJ2-1; D remains ambiguous. The V gene lost 5 bases and the J gene lost 10 bases, with 16 bases spanning the gap. Germline CDR1 and CDR2: SGHNT and YYREEE (reference sequence). The CDR3 runs to 13 residues. DNA for the CDR3: TGTGCCAGCAGTACACGGTTTCCCGACGAGCAGTTCTTC. This encodes CASSTRFPDEQFF.

The table lists this clonotype with many counts. The rearrangement uses TRBV20-1 and TRBJ1-1; D gene ambiguous. The CDR3 totals 10 residues. Deletions cut 6 bases from V and 3 bases from J, with 5 bases between. CDR1 and CDR2 (germline): DFQATT, SNEGSKA (reference sequence). In DNA, the CDR3 is TGCAGTGCCATGTACACTGAAGCTTTCTTT. Translating gives CSAMYTEAFF.

This clonotype came up many times. A junction boundary mismatches the germline segment, possibly from a read error. CDR3 residues: CASSLDRQNLNF. In DNA, the CDR3 is TGTGCCAGCAGCTTAGATCGACAGAACTTAAACTTC. The chain is built from TRBV11-2 and TRBJ2-5, with D perhaps TRBD1 (5 bases). This CDR3 has 12 residues. Per germline, CDR1 SGHAT and CDR2 FQNNGV.

This clonotype has a handful of counts. This chain joins TRBV5-1 and TRBJ1-6, with D unresolved. The CDR3 totals 15 residues. Germline loops: CDR1 SGHRS, CDR2 YFSETQ. Trimming took 0 bases from V and 2 from J, leaving 6 bases between them. The CDR3 DNA follows: TGCGCCAGCAGCTTGGAGGGAACCTATAATTCACCCCTCCACTTT. Amino acid sequence: CASSLEGTYNSPLHF.

This clonotype was seen many times. The chain has TRBV6-2 or TRBV6-3 and TRBJ1-1; 7 bases are a match to TRBD1. V dropped 0 bases and J dropped 3; count of bases not matched to a gene: 4. Per germline, CDR1 MNHEY and CDR2 SVGEGT. CDR3 size: 15 residues. The CDR3 coding sequence is TGTGCCAGCAGTTACTCGGGGACAGTTTACACTGAAGCTTTCTTT. Translation gives CASSYSGTVYTEAFF.

This clonotype was counted at least ten times. The chain couples TRBV20-1 to TRBJ2-7, with 10 bases that match TRBD1. The trim removed 6 bases at V and 4 bases at J, leaving 3 bases unmatched. The CDR3 has 12 amino acids. Germline V gene lookup returns CDR1 DFQATT and CDR2 SNEGSKA (reference sequence). The CDR3 DNA reads as TGCAGTGCGGTGGGACAGGGGTACGAGCAGTACTTC. Its translation: CSAVGQGYEQYF.

The V call is TRBV27, the J call TRBJ2-7, with D hard to call. This CDR3 has 14 amino acids. The ends were cut back, 6 bases at V and 0 bases at J, with 12 bases in the middle. Per germline, CDR1 MNHEY and CDR2 SMNVEV (reference sequence). The CDR3, as DNA: TGTGCCAGCAGCAGGTCCGACCCCTCCTACGAGCAGTACTTC. Its protein product is CASSRSDPSYEQYF.

This clonotype was detected many times. The CDR3 sequence: CASSGLRSTGEQYF. The CDR3 bases are TGTGCCAGCAGTGGACTCCGGTCAACGGGCGAGCAGTACTTC. The chain uses TRBV12-3 or TRBV12-4 and TRBJ2-7; D is perhaps TRBD2 (5 bases). This CDR3 spans 14 amino acids. The ends were cut back, 5 bases at V and 6 bases at J, with 17 bases in the middle.